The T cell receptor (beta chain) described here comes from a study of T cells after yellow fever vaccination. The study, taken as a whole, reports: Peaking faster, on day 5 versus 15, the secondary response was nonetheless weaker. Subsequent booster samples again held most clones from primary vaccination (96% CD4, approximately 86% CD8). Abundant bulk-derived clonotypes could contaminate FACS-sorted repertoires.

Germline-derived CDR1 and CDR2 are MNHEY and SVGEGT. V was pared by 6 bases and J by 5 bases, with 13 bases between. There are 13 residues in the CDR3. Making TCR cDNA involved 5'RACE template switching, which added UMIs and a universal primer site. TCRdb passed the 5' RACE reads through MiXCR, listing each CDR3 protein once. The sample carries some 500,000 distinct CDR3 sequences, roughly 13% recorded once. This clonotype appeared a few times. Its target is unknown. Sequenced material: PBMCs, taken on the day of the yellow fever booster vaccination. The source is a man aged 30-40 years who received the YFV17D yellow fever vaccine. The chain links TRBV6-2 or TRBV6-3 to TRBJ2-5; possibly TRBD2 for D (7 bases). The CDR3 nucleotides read TGTGCCAGCAGCGGACTAGGGGGGGAGACCCAGTACTTC. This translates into CASSGLGGETQYF.